The text below deals with one T cell receptor beta chain. The table came from immunoSEQ multiplex PCR; TCRdb's copy has only in-frame clones and leaves some out. The sample has around 75,000 clones, 84% seen once. This record comes from a study of control samples from healthy donors and cancer patients. V dropped 3 bases and J dropped 4; count of bases not matched to a gene: 5. The CDR3 has 16 amino acids. Germline-derived CDR1 and CDR2 are MGHDK and SYGVNS. Sequencing was performed on blood. The clonotype comes from a man aged 45-65 years in good health. The gene calls are TRBV25-1 and TRBJ1-4; 10 nucleotides align to TRBD1. The CDR3 nucleotides are TGTGCCAGCAGTGATCCCGGGACAGGGGTTAATGAAAAACTGTTTTTT. Amino acids: CASSDPGTGVNEKLFF.